These T cell receptor beta chains were read from a single sample in a study of beta chain features in type 1 diabetes. The assay was immunoSEQ multiplex PCR, and TCRdb's table has in-frame clones only and misses some. The sample holds some 60,000 clones, around three fifths seen once. Sequencing was carried out using Tregs from blood. These receptors came from a woman between 18 and 30 years old in good health. The CDR3 runs from the conserved cysteine through the conserved F or W. The order of the fields is J gene, clone size, V gene, D gene, CDR3 DNA, CDR3 protein. A D gene is named only where the DNA matches it firmly. Some rows mark clone size as missing; the rest say once, few, many or name a class of expanded clone.

>TRBJ1-6|NA|TRBV10-3|TRBD1
TGTGCCATCAGCCGGGACAGGGGTAATTCACCCCTCCACTTT
CAISRDRGNSPLHF
>TRBJ1-5|few|TRBV9|NA
TGTGCCAGCAGCCCAAGCGATGGAAGAAGCAATCAGCCCCAGCATTTT
CASSPSDGRSNQPQHF
>TRBJ1-2|NA|TRBV29-1|NA
TGCAGCGTTGAGGGGAAGACAGGCTATGGCTACACCTTC
CSVEGKTGYGYTF
>TRBJ1-4|NA|TRBV7-6|TRBD1
TGTGCCAGCAGCCCATTCACCGGGACAGTAAATGAAAAACTGTTTTTT
CASSPFTGTVNEKLFF
>TRBJ1-6|NA|TRBV27|NA
TGTGCCAGCAGATGGGCTTGGACGGGAGATTCACCCCTCCACTTT
CASRWAWTGDSPLHF
>TRBJ2-1|NA|TRBV5-4|TRBD2
TGTGCCAGCAGCCCCGGTGGGAGGGATGAGCAGTTCTTC
CASSPGGRDEQFF
>TRBJ2-1|few|TRBV4-2|TRBD2
TGTGCCAGCAGCCGGGAGGGCGGGGGGTTCTATGAGCAGTTCTTC
CASSREGGGFYEQFF
>TRBJ2-1|few|TRBV9|NA
TGTGCCAGCAGCGTAGTGGCGGGGGCGGCCTCCTACAATGAGCAGTTCTTC
CASSVVAGAASYNEQFF
>TRBJ2-5|NA|TRBV6-1|TRBD2
TGTGCCAGCAGTGAAGGGACTAGCGGGAGTAGGCAAGAGACCCAGTACTTC
CASSEGTSGSRQETQYF
>TRBJ2-7|NA|TRBV2|TRBD2
TGTGCCAGCAGGGCCTCACTAGCGGGAGGTCCGCTCTCCTACGAGCAGTACTTC
CASRASLAGGPLSYEQYF
>TRBJ1-2|once|TRBV5-4|NA
TGTGCCAGCAGTTCGGATAGCAGGGGTCGTGGCTACACCTTC
CASSSDSRGRGYTF
>TRBJ1-1|NA|TRBV6-5|NA
TGTGCCAGCAGTTACCTTGGGGGGGTGAACACTGAAGCTTTCTTT
CASSYLGGVNTEAFF
>TRBJ2-7|NA|TRBV7-2|TRBD2
TGTGCCAGCAGCCGGACTAGCGGGGCCTACGAGCAGTACTTC
CASSRTSGAYEQYF
>TRBJ1-2|few|TRBV14|NA
TGTGCCAGCAGCCACGGGGGGACCTATGGCTACACCTTC
CASSHGGTYGYTF
>TRBJ2-5|NA|TRBV29-1|NA
TGCAGTTCCTTGAGGGGGTCGGGGACCCAGTACTTC
CSSLRGSGTQYF
>TRBJ2-3|few|TRBV5-1|NA
TGCGCCAGCAGCTTGGTGCCGGCAAGACAAAGCACAGATACGCAGTATTTT
CASSLVPARQSTDTQYF
>TRBJ2-7|NA|TRBV9|TRBD2
TGTGCCAGCAGCGTAGGGGAGGGGAGCTCCTACGAGCAGTACTTC
CASSVGEGSSYEQYF
>TRBJ2-3|few|TRBV28|TRBD2
TGTGCCTCGCGGGCGGGGGACCGTCGGGATACGCAGTATTTT
CASRAGDRRDTQYF
>TRBJ1-2|once|TRBV6-1|TRBD1
TGTGCCAGCAGTGAAGCCGACAGGGGTCATGGCTACACCTTC
CASSEADRGHGYTF
>TRBJ2-1|NA|TRBV9|NA
TGTGCCAGCAGCCCGGGAGTGTACAATGAGCAGTTCTTC
CASSPGVYNEQFF
>TRBJ2-5|few|TRBV6-1|TRBD1
TGTGCCAGCAGTGCTCTCAGCTCGGGACAGGGGAGGGAGACCCAGTACTTC
CASSALSSGQGRETQYF
>TRBJ1-2|NA|TRBV7-9|TRBD1
TGTGCCAGCAGATATATTGGACAGGGGGGCTATGGCTACACCTTC
CASRYIGQGGYGYTF
>TRBJ1-1|once|TRBV7-9|NA
TGTGCCAGCAGCTTATCGGCGGTGACAGGAACTTTCTTT
CASSLSAVTGTFF
>TRBJ2-1|once|TRBV30|TRBD2
TGTGCCTGGAGTGTATGGCGGGAGGGCCGCAATGAGCAGTTCTTC
CAWSVWREGRNEQFF
>TRBJ2-3|few|TRBV15|NA
TGTGCCACCAGCAGAGGCGGTTATACGCAGTATTTT
CATSRGGYTQYF
>TRBJ2-1|NA|TRBV6-5|TRBD2
TGTGCCAGCAGCCTAGCGGGAGGGAATGAGCAGTTCTTC
CASSLAGGNEQFF
>TRBJ1-1|NA|TRBV29-1|NA
TGCAGCGTTGGCACAGGGATGGGCCCTGAAGCTTTCTTT
CSVGTGMGPEAFF
>TRBJ2-3|NA|TRBV7-8|NA
TGTGCCAGCAGCATCCCCTGGCCCAGTAGCACAGATACGCAGTATTTT
CASSIPWPSSTDTQYF
>TRBJ1-2|NA|TRBV10-3|TRBD1
TGTGCCATCAGCGATGGACAGGGGAACTATGGCTACACCTTC
CAISDGQGNYGYTF
>TRBJ2-7|NA|TRBV19|TRBD2
TGTGCCAGTAGTCCCCCCCTTCCGCTAGCGGGGCAGACGGAGCAGTACTTC
CASSPPLPLAGQTEQYF
>TRBJ2-1|NA|TRBV6-1|NA
TGTGCCAGCAGTGTGCGCGGGAATGAGCAGTTCTTC
CASSVRGNEQFF
>TRBJ1-1|NA|TRBV5-6|TRBD1
TGTGCCAGCAGCTTGACAGGGGGCGGGAGGAACACTGAAGCTTTCTTT
CASSLTGGGRNTEAFF
>TRBJ1-2|NA|TRBV7-9|NA
TGTGCCAGCAGCTTAGTCACAGAGAGTCTCTATGGCTACACCTTC
CASSLVTESLYGYTF
>TRBJ1-2|few|TRBV7-9|NA
TGTGCCAGCGGCGGAACGGCACCTGGCTACACCTTC
CASGGTAPGYTF
>TRBJ2-1|few|TRBV5-1|TRBD2
TGCGCCAGCAGCTTGTTGCGGGCGAGCGGGACTCGGAATGAGCAGTTCTTC
CASSLLRASGTRNEQFF
>TRBJ2-7|NA|TRBV6-5|TRBD1
TGTGCCAGCAGTTACTTGGGGACAGGTAGCGACGAGCAGTACTTC
CASSYLGTGSDEQYF
>TRBJ1-1|few|TRBV6-1|TRBD1
TGTGCCAGCCAGCAGGGACAGGGTATCACTGAAGCTTTCTTT
CASQQGQGITEAFF
>TRBJ1-2|NA|TRBV5-1|NA
TGCGCCAGCAGCTTGCTGCCTGAGTATGGCTACACCTTC
CASSLLPEYGYTF
>TRBJ2-1|NA|TRBV27|TRBD1
TGTGCCAGCAGGAAAGCAGGGGGCGGGCTTGGCAATGAGCAGTTCTTC
CASRKAGGGLGNEQFF
>TRBJ2-7|NA|TRBV2|TRBD1
TGTGCCAGCAGTGATCCGGACAGGGGTACCTACGAGCAGTACTTC
CASSDPDRGTYEQYF
>TRBJ1-6|NA|TRBV18|TRBD1
TGTGCCAGCTCACCCGGGACAGGGGGGTCACCCCTCCACTTT
CASSPGTGGSPLHF
>TRBJ2-2|NA|TRBV11-2|TRBD2
TGTGCCAGCAGCTTAGGACTAGCGGGAGGGGTCGGGGAGCTGTTTTTT
CASSLGLAGGVGELFF
>TRBJ1-2|NA|TRBV30|TRBD1
TGTGCCTGGAACCCAGGGGGCGGTTTCTATGGCTACACCTTC
CAWNPGGGFYGYTF
>TRBJ1-1|NA|TRBV18|NA
TGTGCCAGCTCACCGGACAGTAGCACTGAAGCTTTCTTT
CASSPDSSTEAFF
>TRBJ1-1|NA|TRBV11-2|TRBD1
TGTGCCAGCAGCCGCACAGGGGGCACTGAAGCTTTCTTT
CASSRTGGTEAFF
>TRBJ2-1|NA|TRBV18|TRBD1
TGTGCCAGCTCACCATCGCGACAGGGCGGTGAGCAGTTCTTC
CASSPSRQGGEQFF
>TRBJ2-3|NA|TRBV9|TRBD2
TGTGCCAGCAGCGTCTCTAGCGGGGGAACAGATACGCAGTATTTT
CASSVSSGGTDTQYF
>TRBJ2-7|NA|TRBV2|TRBD2
TGTGCCAGCAAAGGGCGGGAGAGTTTACTTTACGAGCAGTACTTC
CASKGRESLLYEQYF
>TRBJ2-1|NA|TRBV5-1|NA
TGCGCCAGCAGCTTGATGACAGGCGACTACAATGAGCAGTTCTTC
CASSLMTGDYNEQFF
>TRBJ1-2|NA|TRBV5-1|NA
TGCGCCAGCAGCTTGGGTGGAGATGGCTACACCTTC
CASSLGGDGYTF
>TRBJ2-3|NA|TRBV4-3|NA
TGCGCCAGCAGCCAAGTGGAGGGCTCAGATACGCAGTATTTT
CASSQVEGSDTQYF
>TRBJ1-2|few|TRBV18|NA
TGTGCCAGCTCACCACCGACGGCGGGAGAGCATGGCTACACCTTC
CASSPPTAGEHGYTF
>TRBJ1-4|NA|TRBV11-2|TRBD1
TGTGCCAGCAGCTTGAGAACAGGGGTTGAAAAACTGTTTTTT
CASSLRTGVEKLFF
>TRBJ1-2|few|TRBV7-9|TRBD1
TGTGCCAGCAGCCCCCGGGACAGGGTCAACTATGGCTACACCTTC
CASSPRDRVNYGYTF
>TRBJ2-7|NA|TRBV7-8|TRBD2
TGTGCCAGCAGCTACCTAGCGGGAGGGTCATCCTACGAGCAGTACTTC
CASSYLAGGSSYEQYF
>TRBJ2-2|NA|TRBV6-6|NA
TGTGCCCTAAGGAGGAGCGAGAACACCGGGGAGCTGTTTTTT
CALRRSENTGELFF
>TRBJ2-2|NA|TRBV5-1|TRBD2
TGCGCCAGCGATAGCGGGTCGACGAACACCGGGGAGCTGTTTTTT
CASDSGSTNTGELFF